Listed below are T cell receptor beta chains from one sample, sequenced in a study of post-analysis software for immune sequencing data. TCRdb fed the PCR reads into MiXCR, producing one record per CDR3 protein. The sample lists some 690,000 distinct CDR3 sequences, 59% occurring once. The sample was blood. All receptors come from a girl between 2 and 10 years old with multiple sclerosis. The CDR3 runs from the conserved cysteine through the conserved F or W. A D gene is named only where the DNA matches it firmly. Size values are once, few and many counts, or a class for expanded clones, and some rows have none.

CDR3aa	CDR3nt	v_gene	abundance	j_gene	d_gene	len
CSVWLGPSDNEQFF	TGCAGCGTCTGGCTGGGACCGTCAGACAATGAGCAGTTCTTC	TRBV29-1	-	TRBJ2-1	-	14
CASSSQGYNEQFF	TGTGCCAGCAGCTCCCAAGGCTACAATGAGCAGTTCTTC	TRBV7-8	many	TRBJ2-1	-	13
CASSFERGAGSDGYTF	TGTGCCAGCAGTTTCGAGAGGGGCGCGGGTTCCGATGGCTACACCTTC	TRBV12-3/TRBV12-4	-	TRBJ1-2	-	16
CSVNFRGLVETQYF	TGCAGCGTCAACTTCAGGGGGCTGGTCGAGACCCAGTACTTC	TRBV29-1	few	TRBJ2-5	TRBD1	14
CASSSYGTDYEQYF	TGCGCCAGCAGCTCTTACGGGACAGACTACGAGCAGTACTTC	TRBV5-1	-	TRBJ2-7	TRBD1	14
CASTRDGTQYF	TGTGCCAGCACCCGCGACGGGACCCAGTACTTC	TRBV6-6	-	TRBJ2-5	-	11
CASSPTPNGLPEQFF	TGTGCCAGCAGTCCAACCCCGAACGGACTCCCCGAGCAGTTCTTC	TRBV12-3/TRBV12-4	-	TRBJ2-1	-	15
CASSFGPYNEQFF	TGTGCCAGCAGTTTCGGGCCCTACAATGAGCAGTTCTTC	TRBV12-3/TRBV12-4	few	TRBJ2-1	-	13
CASRAGSPETQYF	TGTGCCAGCAGGGCAGGGTCTCCGGAGACCCAGTACTTC	TRBV6-5	once	TRBJ2-5	-	13
CASSLSWGGQVYNEQFF	TGTGCCAGCAGCTTAAGTTGGGGGGGACAGGTCTACAATGAGCAGTTCTTC	TRBV7-6	-	TRBJ2-1	-	17
CSVELWGDYEQYF	TGCAGCGTTGAATTGTGGGGAGACTACGAGCAGTACTTC	TRBV29-1	few	TRBJ2-7	-	13
CASSLVGGSGYTF	TGTGCCAGCAGTTTGGTCGGGGGGTCTGGCTACACCTTC	TRBV12-3/TRBV12-4	-	TRBJ1-2	-	13
CASSQGLGQGIFYEQYF	TGCGCCAGCAGCCAAGGTTTGGGACAGGGAATTTTCTACGAGCAGTACTTC	TRBV4-1	few	TRBJ2-7	TRBD1	17
CASRGRASVDTQYF	TGCGCCAGCAGGGGCAGGGCATCCGTAGATACGCAGTATTTT	TRBV5-1	-	TRBJ2-3	-	14
CASSLQLGTGELFF	TGTGCCAGCAGTTTACAGTTGGGCACCGGGGAGCTGTTTTTT	TRBV12-3/TRBV12-4	-	TRBJ2-2	-	14
CASSLDYVTEAFF	TGTGCCAGCAGCTTAGATTATGTCACTGAAGCTTTCTTT	TRBV7-2	-	TRBJ1-1	-	13
CASSGDSVFSNQPQHF	TGTGCCAGCAGTGGGGATTCGGTATTTAGCAATCAGCCCCAGCATTTT	TRBV25-1	few	TRBJ1-5	-	16
CASSLMPRDGYTF	TGTGCCAGCAGCTTAATGCCCCGTGATGGCTACACCTTC	TRBV7-2	-	TRBJ1-2	-	13
CSVAGRLDTEAFF	TGCAGCGTTGCGGGGAGGCTGGACACTGAAGCTTTCTTT	TRBV29-1	few	TRBJ1-1	-	13